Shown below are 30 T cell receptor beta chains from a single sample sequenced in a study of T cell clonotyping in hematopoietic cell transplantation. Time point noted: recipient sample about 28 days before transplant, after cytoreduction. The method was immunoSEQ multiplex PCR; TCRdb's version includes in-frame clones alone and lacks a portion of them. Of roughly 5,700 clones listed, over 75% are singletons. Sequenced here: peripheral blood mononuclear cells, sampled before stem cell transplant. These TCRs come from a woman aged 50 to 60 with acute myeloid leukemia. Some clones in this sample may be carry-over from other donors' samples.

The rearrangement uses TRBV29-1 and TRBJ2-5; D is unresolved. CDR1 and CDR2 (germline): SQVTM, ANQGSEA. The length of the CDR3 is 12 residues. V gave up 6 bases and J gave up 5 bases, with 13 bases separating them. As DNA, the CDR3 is TGCAGCGTCATGGGCAACGGCGAGACCCAGTACTTC. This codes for CSVMGNGETQYF.

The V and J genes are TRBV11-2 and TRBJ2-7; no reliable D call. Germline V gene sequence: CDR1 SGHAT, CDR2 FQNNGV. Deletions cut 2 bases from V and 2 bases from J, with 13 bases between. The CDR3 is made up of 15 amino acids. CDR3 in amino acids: CASSLTTSGAYEQYF. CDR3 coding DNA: TGTGCCAGCAGCTTAACGACTTCTGGGGCCTACGAGCAGTACTTC.

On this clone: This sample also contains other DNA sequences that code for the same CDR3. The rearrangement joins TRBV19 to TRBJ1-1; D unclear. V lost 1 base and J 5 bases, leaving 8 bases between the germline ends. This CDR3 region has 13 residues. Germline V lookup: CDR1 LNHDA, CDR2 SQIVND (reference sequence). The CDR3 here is CASSIGGGTEAFF. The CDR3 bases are TGTGCCAGTAGTATAGGCGGAGGAACTGAAGCTTTCTTT.

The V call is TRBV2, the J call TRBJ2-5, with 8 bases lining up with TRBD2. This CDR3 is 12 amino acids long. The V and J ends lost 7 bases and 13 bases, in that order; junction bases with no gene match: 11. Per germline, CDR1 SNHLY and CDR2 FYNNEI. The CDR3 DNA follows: TGTGCCAGCACTTCAGCGGGGGTGATGTTGTACTTC. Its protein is CASTSAGVMLYF.

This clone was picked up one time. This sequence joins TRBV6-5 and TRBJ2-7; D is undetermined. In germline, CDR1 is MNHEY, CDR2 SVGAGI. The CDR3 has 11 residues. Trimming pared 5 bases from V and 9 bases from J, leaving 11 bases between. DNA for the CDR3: TGTGCCAGCAGTAAGGCTTTGGGGCAGTACTTC. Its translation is CASSKALGQYF.

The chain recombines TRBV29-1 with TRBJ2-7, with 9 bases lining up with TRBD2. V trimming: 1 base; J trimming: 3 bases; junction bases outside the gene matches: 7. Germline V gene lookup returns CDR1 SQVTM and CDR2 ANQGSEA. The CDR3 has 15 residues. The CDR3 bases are TGCAGCGTTGAAGGTGGGACTAGCAGCCACTACGAGCAGTACTTC. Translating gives CSVEGGTSSHYEQYF.

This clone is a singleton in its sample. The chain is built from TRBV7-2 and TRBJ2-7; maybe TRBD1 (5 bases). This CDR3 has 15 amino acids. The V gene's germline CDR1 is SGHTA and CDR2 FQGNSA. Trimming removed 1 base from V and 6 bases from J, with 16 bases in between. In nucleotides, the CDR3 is TGTGCCAGCAGCTTAGGGGGCGCAATGTCGGCCGAGCAGTACTTC. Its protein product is CASSLGGAMSAEQYF.

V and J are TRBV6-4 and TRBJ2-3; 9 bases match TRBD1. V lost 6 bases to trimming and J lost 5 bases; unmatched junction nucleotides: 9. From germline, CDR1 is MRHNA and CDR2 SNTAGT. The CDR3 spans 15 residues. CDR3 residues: CASSPTGGEVDTQYF. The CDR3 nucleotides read TGTGCCAGCAGCCCTACAGGGGGCGAGGTAGATACGCAGTATTTT.

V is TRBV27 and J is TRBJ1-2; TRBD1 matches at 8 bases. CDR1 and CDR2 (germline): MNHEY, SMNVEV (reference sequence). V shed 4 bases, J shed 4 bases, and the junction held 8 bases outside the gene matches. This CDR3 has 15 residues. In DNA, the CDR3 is TGTGCCAGCAGTTCCCCTGGACAGGGAGCCTATGGCTACACCTTC. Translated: CASSSPGQGAYGYTF.

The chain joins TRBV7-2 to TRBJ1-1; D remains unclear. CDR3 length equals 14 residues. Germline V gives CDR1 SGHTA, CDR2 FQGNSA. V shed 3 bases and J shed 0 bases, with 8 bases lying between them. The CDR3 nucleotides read TGTGCCAGCAGCTTCGGGATGCTGAACACTGAAGCTTTCTTT. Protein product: CASSFGMLNTEAFF.

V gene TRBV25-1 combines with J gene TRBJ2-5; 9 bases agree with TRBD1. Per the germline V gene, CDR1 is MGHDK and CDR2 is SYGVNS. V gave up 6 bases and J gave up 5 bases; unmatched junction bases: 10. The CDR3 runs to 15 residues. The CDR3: CASSLGQGLWETQYF. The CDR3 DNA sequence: TGTGCCAGCAGCCTCGGACAGGGGTTGTGGGAGACCCAGTACTTC. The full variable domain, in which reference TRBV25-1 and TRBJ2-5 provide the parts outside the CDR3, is EADIYQTPRYLVIGTGKKITLECSQTMGHDKMYWYQQDPGMELHLIHYSYGVNSTEKGDLSSESTVSRIRTEHFPLTLESARPSHTSQYLCASSLGQGLWETQYFGPGTRLLVL.

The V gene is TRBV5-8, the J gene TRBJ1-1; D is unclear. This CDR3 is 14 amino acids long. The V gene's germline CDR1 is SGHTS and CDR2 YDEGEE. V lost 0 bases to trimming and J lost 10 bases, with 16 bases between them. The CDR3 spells CASSLEVGRSGAFF. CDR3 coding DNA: TGTGCCAGCAGCTTGGAGGTCGGCAGGTCGGGAGCTTTCTTT.

CDR3 DNA sequence: TGTGCCAGCAGCTTAGGGCAGCGGGAGAGCGCAGATACGCAGTATTTT. This translates into CASSLGQRESADTQYF. The chain employs TRBV11-3 and TRBJ2-3; 8 nucleotides match TRBD2. Germline CDR1 is SGHNT and CDR2 is YENEEA. The V segment lost 1 base and the J segment 4 bases; nucleotides outside the gene matches: 7. This CDR3 spans 16 amino acids.

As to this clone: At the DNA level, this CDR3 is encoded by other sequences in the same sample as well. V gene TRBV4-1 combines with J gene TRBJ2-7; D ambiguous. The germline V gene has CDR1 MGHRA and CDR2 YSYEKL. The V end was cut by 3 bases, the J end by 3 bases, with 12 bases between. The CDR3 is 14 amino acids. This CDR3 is CASSQGTVGYEQYF. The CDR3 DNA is TGCGCCAGCAGCCAGGGAACAGTTGGCTACGAGCAGTACTTC.

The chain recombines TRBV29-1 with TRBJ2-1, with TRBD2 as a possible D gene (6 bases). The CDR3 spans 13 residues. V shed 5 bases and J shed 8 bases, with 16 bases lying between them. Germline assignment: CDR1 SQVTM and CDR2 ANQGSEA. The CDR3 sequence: CSVSGRGVYEQFF. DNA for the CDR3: TGCAGCGTTAGCGGGCGGGGAGTCTATGAGCAGTTCTTC.

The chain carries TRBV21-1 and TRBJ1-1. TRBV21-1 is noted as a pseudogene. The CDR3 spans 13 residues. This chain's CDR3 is CASSKGRATEAFF. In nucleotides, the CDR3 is TGTGCCAGCAGCAAAGGAAGGGCGACTGAAGCTTTCTTT.

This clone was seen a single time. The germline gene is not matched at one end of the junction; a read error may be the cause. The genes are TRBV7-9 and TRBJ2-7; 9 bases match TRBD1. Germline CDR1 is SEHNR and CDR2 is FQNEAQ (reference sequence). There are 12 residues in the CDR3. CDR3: CASSLGGQGMEF. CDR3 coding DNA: TGTGCCAGCAGCTTAGGAGGACAGGGGATGGAATTC.

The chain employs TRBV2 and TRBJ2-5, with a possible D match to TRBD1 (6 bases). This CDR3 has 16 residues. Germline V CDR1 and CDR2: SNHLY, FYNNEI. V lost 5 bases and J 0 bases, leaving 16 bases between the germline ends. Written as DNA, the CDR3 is TGTGCCAGCAGTCGAGGACAGACCATGTACCAAGAGACCCAGTACTTC. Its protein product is CASSRGQTMYQETQYF.

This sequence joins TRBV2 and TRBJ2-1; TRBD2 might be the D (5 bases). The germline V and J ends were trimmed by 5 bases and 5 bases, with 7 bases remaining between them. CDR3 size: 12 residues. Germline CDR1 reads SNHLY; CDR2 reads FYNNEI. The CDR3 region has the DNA TGTGCCAGCAGTTATAGCGACAATGAGCAGTTCTTC. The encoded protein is CASSYSDNEQFF.

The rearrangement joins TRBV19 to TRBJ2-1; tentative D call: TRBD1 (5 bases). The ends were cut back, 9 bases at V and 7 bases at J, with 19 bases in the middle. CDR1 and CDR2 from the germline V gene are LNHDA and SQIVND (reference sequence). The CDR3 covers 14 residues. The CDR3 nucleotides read TGTGCCAGCAGTCAGGGTGGAATGAAGAATGAGCAGTTCTTC. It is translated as CASSQGGMKNEQFF.

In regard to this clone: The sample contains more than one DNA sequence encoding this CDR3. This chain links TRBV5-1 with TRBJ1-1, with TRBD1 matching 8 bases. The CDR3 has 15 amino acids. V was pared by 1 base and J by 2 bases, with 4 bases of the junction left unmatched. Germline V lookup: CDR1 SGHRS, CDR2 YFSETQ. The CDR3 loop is CASSLSGTGNTEAFF. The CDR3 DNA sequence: TGCGCCAGCAGCTTGTCGGGGACAGGTAACACTGAAGCTTTCTTT.

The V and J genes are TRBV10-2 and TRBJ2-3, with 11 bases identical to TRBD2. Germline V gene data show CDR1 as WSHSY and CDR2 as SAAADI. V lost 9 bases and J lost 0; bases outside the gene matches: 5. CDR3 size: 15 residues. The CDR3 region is CASSGRVPSTDTQYF. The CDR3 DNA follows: TGCGCCAGTAGCGGGAGGGTCCCCAGCACAGATACGCAGTATTTT.

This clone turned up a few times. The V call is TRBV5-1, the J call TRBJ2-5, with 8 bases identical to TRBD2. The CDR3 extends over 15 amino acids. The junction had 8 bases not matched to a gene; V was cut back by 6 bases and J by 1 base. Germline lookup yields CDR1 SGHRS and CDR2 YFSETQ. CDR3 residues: CASKAGGYLQETQYF. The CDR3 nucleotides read TGCGCCAGCAAGGCGGGGGGATACCTCCAAGAGACCCAGTACTTC.

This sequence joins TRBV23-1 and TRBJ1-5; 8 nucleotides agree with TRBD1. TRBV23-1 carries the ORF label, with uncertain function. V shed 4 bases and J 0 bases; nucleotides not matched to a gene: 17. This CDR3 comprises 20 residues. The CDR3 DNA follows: TGCGCCAGCAGTCCTTCACCCACAGGGGGTAAGGTAAGTAGCAATCAGCCCCAGCATTTT. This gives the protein CASSPSPTGGKVSSNQPQHF.

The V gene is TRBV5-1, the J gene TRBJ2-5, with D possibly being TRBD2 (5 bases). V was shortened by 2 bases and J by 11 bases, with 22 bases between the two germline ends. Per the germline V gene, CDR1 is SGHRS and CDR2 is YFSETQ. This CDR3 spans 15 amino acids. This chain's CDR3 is CASSFGGSNPGEQYF. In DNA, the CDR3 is TGCGCCAGCAGCTTCGGAGGTAGCAACCCTGGGGAGCAGTACTTC.

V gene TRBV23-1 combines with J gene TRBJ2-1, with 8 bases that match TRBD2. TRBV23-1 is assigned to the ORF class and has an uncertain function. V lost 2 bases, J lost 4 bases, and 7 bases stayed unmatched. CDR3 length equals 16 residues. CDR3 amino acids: CASSQLGRVEYNEQFF. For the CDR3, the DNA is TGCGCCAGCAGTCAACTCGGGAGGGTAGAATACAATGAGCAGTTCTTC.

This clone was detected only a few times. CDR3 DNA sequence: TGTGCCAGTATGGGCAGGGGGCTCTCCTACTCTGGAAACACCATATATTTT. Protein sequence: CASMGRGLSYSGNTIYF. V and J are TRBV19 and TRBJ1-3; 8 nucleotides agree with TRBD1. V lost 7 bases to trimming and J lost 0 bases; unmatched junction nucleotides: 11. Germline V gives CDR1 LNHDA, CDR2 SQIVND (reference sequence). CDR3 length equals 17 residues.

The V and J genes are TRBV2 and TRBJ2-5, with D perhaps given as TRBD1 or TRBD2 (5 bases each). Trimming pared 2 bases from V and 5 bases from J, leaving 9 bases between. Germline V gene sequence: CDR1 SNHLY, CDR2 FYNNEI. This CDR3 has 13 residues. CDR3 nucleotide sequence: TGTGCCAGCAGTGAAATATGGGGGGAGACCCAGTACTTC. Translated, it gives CASSEIWGETQYF.

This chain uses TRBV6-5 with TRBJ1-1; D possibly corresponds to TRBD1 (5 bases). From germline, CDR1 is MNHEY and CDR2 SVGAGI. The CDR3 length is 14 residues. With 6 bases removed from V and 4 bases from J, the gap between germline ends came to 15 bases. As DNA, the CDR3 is TGTGCCAGCAGGGGGGGGGATAAACCCACTGAAGCTTTCTTT. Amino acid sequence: CASRGGDKPTEAFF.

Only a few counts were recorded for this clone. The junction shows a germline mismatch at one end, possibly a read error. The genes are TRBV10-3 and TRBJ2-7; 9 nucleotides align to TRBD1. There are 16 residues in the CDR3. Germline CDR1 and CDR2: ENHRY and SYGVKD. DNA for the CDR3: TGTGCCAGCAGTGAGTCGCGGGACAGGGTACTCTCCGAGCAGTACTTC. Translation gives CASSESRDRVLSEQYF.